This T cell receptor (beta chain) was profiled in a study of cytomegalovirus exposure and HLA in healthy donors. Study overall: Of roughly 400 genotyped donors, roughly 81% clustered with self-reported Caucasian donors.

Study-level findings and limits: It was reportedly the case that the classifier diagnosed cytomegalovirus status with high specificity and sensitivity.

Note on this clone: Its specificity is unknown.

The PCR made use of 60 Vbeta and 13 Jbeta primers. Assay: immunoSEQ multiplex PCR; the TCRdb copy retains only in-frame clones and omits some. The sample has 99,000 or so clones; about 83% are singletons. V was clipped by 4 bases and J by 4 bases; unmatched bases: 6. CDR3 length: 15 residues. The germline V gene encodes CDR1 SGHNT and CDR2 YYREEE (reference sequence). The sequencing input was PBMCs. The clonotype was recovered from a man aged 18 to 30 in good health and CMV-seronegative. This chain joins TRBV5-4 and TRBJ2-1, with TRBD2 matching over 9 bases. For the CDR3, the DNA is TGTGCCAGCAGCGGTAGCGGGAGTGGATACAATGAGCAGTTCTTC. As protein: CASSGSGSGYNEQFF.